This passage covers 16 T cell receptor beta chains from one sample sequenced in a study of blood T cell repertoires in COVID-19 (TCRdb year 2020). The method was the immunoSEQ multiplex PCR assay. Entries here come from immuneACCESS through TCRdb and include only in-frame sequences with V and J called. Some clones fail to appear in such tables; in the studies checked, an unresolved V gene covers under half of the shortfall, and the cause of the remainder is unknown. Across this sample there are about 23,000 clones, with approximately 90% seen only once. The ten largest clones add up to 6.3% of the sample. Input material: peripheral blood. These receptors all stem from a woman older than 75 with active COVID-19.

The rearrangement links TRBV7-2 to TRBJ1-4; 7 nucleotides align to TRBD1. CDR1 is SGHTA and CDR2 is FQGNSA in the germline V gene. Trimming took 5 bases from V and 8 from J; bases not matched to a gene: 11. The CDR3 totals 15 residues. CDR3 sequence reads: CASSPGQAGGEKLFF. DNA of the CDR3: TGTGCCAGCAGCCCCGGACAGGCTGGGGGAGAAAAACTGTTTTTT.

The chain uses TRBV6-5 and TRBJ2-6; D is ambiguous. V lost 7 bases, J lost 4 bases, and 8 bases lay in between. Germline lookup yields CDR1 MNHEY and CDR2 SVGAGI. The CDR3 runs 13 residues. The CDR3 reads CASTSPGANVLTF. The CDR3 nucleotides read TGTGCCAGCACCTCTCCGGGGGCCAACGTCCTGACTTTC.

The rearrangement uses TRBV5-1 and TRBJ1-1, with 7 bases aligning to TRBD1. Germline assignment: CDR1 SGHRS and CDR2 YFSETQ. Trimming at V came to 1 base and at J to 0 bases, leaving 6 bases not matched to a gene. The CDR3 loop spans 16 amino acids. CDR3 region: CASSLNPQGLNTEAFF. In DNA, the CDR3 is TGCGCCAGCAGCTTGAACCCACAGGGGTTGAACACTGAAGCTTTCTTT.

The chain is built from TRBV7-2 and TRBJ2-6, with 7 nucleotides matching TRBD1. Germline loops: CDR1 SGHTA, CDR2 FQGNSA. V shed 2 bases, J shed 1 base, and the junction held 5 bases outside the gene matches. This CDR3 is built from 17 residues. Here the CDR3 DNA reads TGTGCCAGCAGCTTACCCGGGACAGTATCTGGGGCCAACGTCCTGACTTTC. Translated, it gives CASSLPGTVSGANVLTF.

This clone is medium-sized in the sample. The chain uses TRBV19 and TRBJ1-4; 9 bases line up with TRBD1. The CDR3 has 16 amino acids. Germline CDR1 LNHDA, CDR2 SQIVND (reference sequence). J gave up 10 bases and V 1 base, and 10 bases lay outside the gene matches. Here the CDR3 reads CASSIVSGTGGSKLFF. The CDR3 nucleotides read TGTGCCAGTAGTATAGTCAGTGGCACAGGGGGCTCAAAACTGTTTTTT.

The genes are TRBV18 and TRBJ2-1; 7 bases match TRBD1. The CDR3 totals 15 residues. The junction had 8 bases not matched to a gene; V was cut back by 3 bases and J by 6 bases. From germline, CDR1 is KGHSH and CDR2 LQKENI. CDR3: CASSPSNRGGNEQFF. The CDR3 nucleotides read TGTGCCAGCTCACCCTCCAACAGGGGCGGCAATGAGCAGTTCTTC.

This clone has a single count. The chain combines TRBV5-1 with TRBJ2-7; TRBD1 might be the D (7 bases). The CDR3 is made up of 15 amino acids. V dropped 0 bases and J dropped 3 bases, with 13 bases sitting between them. Germline V gene sequence: CDR1 SGHRS, CDR2 YFSETQ. CDR3 in DNA: TGCGCCAGCAGCTTGGAGGAGGGGGCGAGCTACGAGCAGTACTTC. This encodes CASSLEEGASYEQYF.

The J gene is TRBJ2-1, the V gene TRBV5-1; 8 bases map to TRBD1. This CDR3 has 15 residues. The V gene end was trimmed by 0 bases and the J gene end by 4 bases; junction bases not matched to a gene: 3. CDR1 SGHRS and CDR2 YFSETQ come from the germline V gene. This chain's CDR3 is CASSLGQGKYNEQFF. DNA for the CDR3: TGCGCCAGCAGCTTGGGACAGGGGAAATACAATGAGCAGTTCTTC.

The gene calls are TRBV2 and TRBJ2-1; 7 bases line up with TRBD1. This CDR3 has 16 amino acids. The V gene end was trimmed by 6 bases and the J gene end by 0 bases; junction bases not matched to a gene: 8. Germline V lookup: CDR1 SNHLY, CDR2 FYNNEI. CDR3 amino acids: CASRDRTAGSYNEQFF. The CDR3, as DNA: TGTGCCAGCAGGGACAGGACAGCCGGCTCCTACAATGAGCAGTTCTTC.

V gene TRBV9 combines with J gene TRBJ1-4, with 12 bases identical to TRBD1. CDR1 and CDR2 (germline): SGDLS, YYNGEE. Trimming removed 3 bases from V and 10 bases from J; junction bases left unmatched: 7. The CDR3 has 15 amino acids. CDR3: CASSDTGTGGGKLFF. The CDR3 DNA follows: TGTGCCAGCAGCGACACCGGGACAGGGGGCGGAAAACTGTTTTTT.

The gene calls are TRBV5-4 and TRBJ1-2; 7 nucleotides align to TRBD1. This CDR3 is built from 14 residues. Germline assignment: CDR1 SGHNT and CDR2 YYREEE (reference sequence). V trimming: 3 bases; J trimming: 6 bases; junction bases outside the gene matches: 8. The CDR3 region has the DNA TGTGCCAGCAGCTCCGACAGGGTCACGAATGGCTACACCTTC. Translated: CASSSDRVTNGYTF.

The chain uses TRBV6-1 and TRBJ2-5; TRBD2 might be the D (5 bases). Germline V gives CDR1 MNHNS, CDR2 SASEGT. The CDR3 is 13 amino acids. The V end was cut by 2 bases, the J end by 4 bases, with 8 bases between. The CDR3 reads CASSEMGRETQYF. The CDR3 DNA is TGTGCCAGCAGTGAAATGGGGAGAGAGACCCAGTACTTC.

V and J are TRBV10-2 and TRBJ1-4; possible D gene TRBD1, 6 bases. V dropped 3 bases and J dropped 8 bases, with 10 bases sitting between them. The CDR3 is 13 residues long. Germline V gives CDR1 WSHSY, CDR2 SAAADI. CDR3 amino acids: CASSERGKEKLFF. The CDR3 DNA follows: TGCGCCAGCAGTGAAAGGGGGAAGGAAAAACTGTTTTTT.

Notes on this clone: Different DNA sequences within this sample yield the same CDR3. The chain links TRBV7-9 to TRBJ2-3; a weak D match, TRBD1 (6 bases). Germline assignment: CDR1 SEHNR and CDR2 FQNEAQ (reference sequence). Between the trimmed V and J ends, which lost 5 bases and 0 bases, there was a span of 9 bases. This CDR3 spans 14 amino acids. In DNA, the CDR3 is TGTGCCAGCAGCCTACAGGGCAGCACAGATACGCAGTATTTT. Translating gives CASSLQGSTDTQYF.

The chain has TRBV5-4 and TRBJ2-3; possible D gene TRBD1, 5 bases. The germline gives CDR1 SGHNT, CDR2 YYREEE (reference sequence). This CDR3 spans 15 amino acids. Trimming left V 2 bases short and J 3 bases short, with 13 bases between. The CDR3 sequence is CASSLRQGVTDTQYF. Here the CDR3 DNA reads TGTGCCAGCAGCTTAAGGCAGGGCGTAACAGATACGCAGTATTTT.

This rearrangement joins TRBV6-5 to TRBJ2-7; TRBD1 matches 10 bases. V was clipped by 7 bases and J by 1 base; unmatched bases: 7. The CDR3 is 15 residues long. The germline V gene has CDR1 MNHEY and CDR2 SVGAGI. CDR3 DNA: TGTGCCAGCATCCCCCGACAGGGGGCGTCCTACGAGCAGTACTTC. Encoded protein: CASIPRQGASYEQYF.